This T cell receptor (beta chain) stems from a study of cytomegalovirus exposure and HLA in healthy donors. Study summary: Later analysis reported that the approximately 120 validation repertoires shared the platform of the roughly 710 first-cohort repertoires. The study's findings and limits: Most observed TCR sequences were rare, whereas some public TCRs were detected in many donors. 164 TCR beta chains were listed as cytomegalovirus-associated.

Donors were drawn from the approximately 120-subject validation cohort, separate from the approximately 620-subject first cohort. The CDR3 is 13 amino acids. V was shortened by 3 bases and J by 8 bases, with 14 bases between the two germline ends. Germline CDR1 is SGDLS and CDR2 is YYNGEE. Notes on this clone: Its target is not known.

Produced via immunoSEQ multiplex PCR; TCRdb's table is partial and in-frame only. The sample has 200,000 to 300,000 clones, 86% seen once; the top ten hold 0.95% to 1.5%. The sequence derives from a woman between 25 and 40 years old in good health and CMV-seropositive. Sequencing input: PBMCs. V and J are TRBV9 and TRBJ1-2; possible D gene TRBD1, 6 bases. CDR3 region: CASSETPQGGYTF. DNA for the CDR3: TGTGCCAGCAGCGAAACACCTCAGGGGGGCTACACCTTC.